A selection of T cell receptor beta chains follows, all from one sample in a study of T-cell reconstitution after alpha-beta-depleted transplantation in children. TCRdb reprocessed the PCR reads with MiXCR, giving one entry per CDR3 protein. The sample records around 500,000 distinct CDR3 sequences, roughly an eighth being singletons. The material was PBMCs from the stem cell graft donor, obtained from the stem cell graft. Receptors were obtained from a human donor who donated a stem cell graft to a child with combined immunodeficiency. CDR3s include the opening cysteine and the closing phenylalanine or tryptophan. D genes are given only for firm matches. Clone size is stated in some rows and not others, as once, few, many or a class when expanded.

size: few; D: NA; J: TRBJ2-5; V: TRBV20-1; DNA: TGCAGTGCTAGTGTGGGGGCTAGGGAGACCCAGTACTTC; CDR3: CSASVGARETQYF
size: few; D: TRBD2; J: TRBJ2-7; V: TRBV4-3; DNA: TGCGCCAGCAGCCAAAAACCGAGCGGGGGGGCAGGGGAGCAGTACTTC; CDR3: CASSQKPSGGAGEQYF
size: few; D: NA; J: TRBJ1-1; V: TRBV19; DNA: TGTGCCAGTAGTGCTGACTGGGGGGGTACTGAAGCTTTCTTT; CDR3: CASSADWGGTEAFF
size: few; D: NA; J: TRBJ1-1; V: TRBV6-1; DNA: TGTGCCAGCAGGCCTACAGCTTCCGACACTGAAGCTTTCTTT; CDR3: CASRPTASDTEAFF
size: few; D: TRBD1; J: TRBJ1-2; V: TRBV29-1; DNA: TGCAGCGTCACCACAGGGGAAGACTATGGCTACACCTTC; CDR3: CSVTTGEDYGYTF
size: many; D: TRBD2; J: TRBJ2-1; V: TRBV12-3/TRBV12-4; DNA: TGTGCCAGCAGTTCCTTCCGAGCGGGGGGCAGGAATGAGCAGTTCTTC; CDR3: CASSSFRAGGRNEQFF
size: many; D: NA; J: TRBJ1-5; V: TRBV12-3/TRBV12-4; DNA: TGTGCCAGCAGCCCCACCGGGACCAATCAGCCCCAGCATTTT; CDR3: CASSPTGTNQPQHF
size: NA; D: NA; J: TRBJ2-5; V: TRBV5-1; DNA: TGCGCCAGCAGCTTGCCGGGCGGCTCCCTACAAGAGACCCAGTACTTC; CDR3: CASSLPGGSLQETQYF
size: NA; D: NA; J: TRBJ1-4; V: TRBV28; DNA: TGTGCCAGCAGTTCCGTGGGGGAATTAGACGAAAAACTGTTTTTT; CDR3: CASSSVGELDEKLFF
size: few; D: NA; J: TRBJ1-2; V: TRBV20-1; DNA: TGCAGTGCCCCCCCAGGGAATGGCTACACCTTC; CDR3: CSAPPGNGYTF
size: NA; D: TRBD1; J: TRBJ1-2; V: TRBV20-1; DNA: TGCAGTGCTAGCCCGGGACAGGGGGCCAACTATGGCTACACCTTC; CDR3: CSASPGQGANYGYTF
size: many; D: NA; J: TRBJ2-3; V: TRBV20-1; DNA: TGCAGTGCTTTACCGGGACTGGCGTCGGATACGCAGTATTTT; CDR3: CSALPGLASDTQYF
size: NA; D: TRBD1; J: TRBJ2-2; V: TRBV24-1; DNA: TGTGCCACCAGTGATACGACAGGGCTCGGGGAGCTGTTTTTT; CDR3: CATSDTTGLGELFF
size: many; D: NA; J: TRBJ1-5; V: TRBV27; DNA: TGTGCCAGCAGTACCCGACAGTATCAGCCCCAGCATTTT; CDR3: CASSTRQYQPQHF
size: few; D: TRBD1; J: TRBJ2-7; V: TRBV4-3; DNA: TGCGCCAGCGCATCGGACAGGGGAGGCGAGCAGTACTTC; CDR3: CASASDRGGEQYF
size: few; D: NA; J: TRBJ2-7; V: TRBV13; DNA: TGTGCCAGCAGCTACCAAGGACAGTCCGAGCAGTACTTC; CDR3: CASSYQGQSEQYF
size: many; D: NA; J: TRBJ2-1; V: TRBV20-1; DNA: TGCAGTGCTAGGGACCCCCGCAGCTCCTACAATGAGCAGTTCTTC; CDR3: CSARDPRSSYNEQFF
size: few; D: TRBD2; J: TRBJ2-1; V: TRBV6-1; DNA: TGTGCCAGCAGTGAATTTGCGGGAGGGGGGAATGAGCAGTTCTTC; CDR3: CASSEFAGGGNEQFF
size: NA; D: NA; J: TRBJ2-1; V: TRBV5-5; DNA: TGTGCCAGCAGCTTAAGTAAGGGGGCCTACAATGAGCAGTTCTTC; CDR3: CASSLSKGAYNEQFF
size: NA; D: NA; J: TRBJ2-1; V: TRBV7-9; DNA: TGTGCCAGCAGCGGTGGGTTTCGGTACAATGAGCAGTTCTTC; CDR3: CASSGGFRYNEQFF
size: few; D: NA; J: TRBJ1-6; V: TRBV6-5; DNA: TGTGCCAGCAGTTACTCGATCTTGGGGGGCTATAATTCACCCCTCCACTTT; CDR3: CASSYSILGGYNSPLHF
size: many; D: TRBD1; J: TRBJ2-2; V: TRBV5-6; DNA: TGTGCCAGCAGCTTCGGGACAGTCACCGGGGAGCTGTTTTTT; CDR3: CASSFGTVTGELFF
size: NA; D: NA; J: TRBJ1-5; V: TRBV18; DNA: TGTGCCAGCTCATTACAGCCCTCGGGGGGTCGATATCAGCCCCAGCATTTT; CDR3: CASSLQPSGGRYQPQHF
size: NA; D: TRBD1; J: TRBJ2-7; V: TRBV7-2; DNA: TGTGCCAGCAGCTTAGTGACGGGGACAGTCTACGAGCAGTACTTC; CDR3: CASSLVTGTVYEQYF
size: few; D: NA; J: TRBJ1-3; V: TRBV27; DNA: TGTGCCAGCAGAGCCCAGGACTCTGGAAACACCATATATTTT; CDR3: CASRAQDSGNTIYF
size: few; D: NA; J: TRBJ2-7; V: TRBV25-1; DNA: TGTGCCAGCAGTGAATACTTTGGTCGATCCGGGGCCGAGCAGTACTTC; CDR3: CASSEYFGRSGAEQYF
size: NA; D: NA; J: TRBJ2-1; V: TRBV6-6; DNA: TGTGCCAGCATCCCTCGGGGCACCCATGAGCAGTTCTTC; CDR3: CASIPRGTHEQFF
size: once; D: NA; J: TRBJ2-2; V: TRBV24-1; DNA: TGTGCCACCAGTGTGGGGGCGGGGTTGAACACCGGGGAGCTGTTTTTT; CDR3: CATSVGAGLNTGELFF
size: many; D: NA; J: TRBJ2-5; V: TRBV12-3/TRBV12-4; DNA: TGTGCCAGCAGTCTCCAGGGCCAAGAGACCCAGTACTTC; CDR3: CASSLQGQETQYF
size: NA; D: NA; J: TRBJ1-3; V: TRBV18; DNA: TGTGCCAGCTCACCCACATCCGTTCGGATCTACTCTGGAAACACCATATATTTT; CDR3: CASSPTSVRIYSGNTIYF
size: NA; D: NA; J: TRBJ2-2; V: TRBV6-1; DNA: TGTGCCAGCACCCGACGGGCCTTACACACCGGGGAGCTGTTTTTT; CDR3: CASTRRALHTGELFF
size: few; D: NA; J: TRBJ2-2; V: TRBV6-1; DNA: TGTGCCAGCAGGAGACAGTTTCAGGGCGCCGGGGAGCTGTTTTTT; CDR3: CASRRQFQGAGELFF
size: many; D: TRBD2; J: TRBJ2-7; V: TRBV7-8; DNA: TGTGCCAGCAGCCCAAGACTAGCGGGTGTCTACGAGCAGTACTTC; CDR3: CASSPRLAGVYEQYF
size: few; D: TRBD2; J: TRBJ2-1; V: TRBV20-1; DNA: TGCAGTGCTCCTCTCCGGGGCGGGAGCAGGAATGAGCAGTTCTTC; CDR3: CSAPLRGGSRNEQFF
size: NA; D: NA; J: TRBJ2-6; V: TRBV6-5; DNA: TGTGCCAGCAGTTATCTTGGACAACTCGGGGCCAACGTCCTGACTTTC; CDR3: CASSYLGQLGANVLTF
size: NA; D: TRBD2; J: TRBJ2-1; V: TRBV6-1; DNA: TGTGCCAGCAGTGAAGCGCTACTAGCGGGTAGCAATGAGCAGTTCTTC; CDR3: CASSEALLAGSNEQFF
size: many; D: NA; J: TRBJ2-5; V: TRBV6-1; DNA: TGTGCCAGCAGCCAGTGGGACACGGAAGTCCAAGAGACCCAGTACTTC; CDR3: CASSQWDTEVQETQYF
size: NA; D: NA; J: TRBJ1-1; V: TRBV7-9; DNA: TGTGCCACCAGAGTAAATCGGGGGATAAACACTGAAGCTTTCTTT; CDR3: CATRVNRGINTEAFF
size: few; D: NA; J: TRBJ2-2; V: TRBV20-1; DNA: TGCAGTGCTAGAGGGTGGGACACCGGGGAGCTGTTTTTT; CDR3: CSARGWDTGELFF
size: few; D: TRBD1; J: TRBJ1-1; V: TRBV6-5; DNA: TGTGCCAGCACCAAACACAGGGGTGAAACTGAAGCTTTCTTT; CDR3: CASTKHRGETEAFF
size: few; D: NA; J: TRBJ1-1; V: TRBV6-5; DNA: TGTGCCAGCAGTTACGGGCCAGGGAGGTTTCTCACTGAAGCTTTCTTT; CDR3: CASSYGPGRFLTEAFF
size: many; D: NA; J: TRBJ2-1; V: TRBV12-3/TRBV12-4; DNA: TGTGCCAGCAGTCATATTGGGGCGTTCTACAATGAGCAGTTCTTC; CDR3: CASSHIGAFYNEQFF
size: once; D: TRBD1; J: TRBJ2-1; V: TRBV6-2/TRBV6-3; DNA: TGTGCCAGCAGCCCCCTGGGGACAGGTACCTACTATGAGCAGTTCTTC; CDR3: CASSPLGTGTYYEQFF
size: NA; D: NA; J: TRBJ2-1; V: TRBV20-1; DNA: TGCAGTGCCCCCTCCGCGGCCCTATGGGATGAGCAGTTCTTC; CDR3: CSAPSAALWDEQFF
size: NA; D: NA; J: TRBJ1-2; V: TRBV30; DNA: TGTGCCTGGAGGGCAGGGAACTATGATGGCTACACCTTC; CDR3: CAWRAGNYDGYTF
size: NA; D: TRBD1; J: TRBJ2-2; V: TRBV12-3/TRBV12-4; DNA: TGTGCCAGCAATATTAGACAGGGGGGAACCGGGGAGCTGTTTTTT; CDR3: CASNIRQGGTGELFF
size: few; D: NA; J: TRBJ1-4; V: TRBV5-1; DNA: TGCGCCAGCAGCTTGGGCACCATGAAGGAAAAACTGTTTTTT; CDR3: CASSLGTMKEKLFF
size: many; D: TRBD2; J: TRBJ2-1; V: TRBV20-1; DNA: TGCAGTGCTAGAGATCTGGCGGGAGGGTGGTTCAATGAGCAGTTCTTC; CDR3: CSARDLAGGWFNEQFF
size: NA; D: NA; J: TRBJ1-5; V: TRBV4-2; DNA: TGTGCCAGCAGCCCCAGGCAGGGCAATAGCAATCAGCCCCAGCATTTT; CDR3: CASSPRQGNSNQPQHF
size: few; D: NA; J: TRBJ2-4; V: TRBV11-2; DNA: TGTGCCAGCAGCTTAGAAAGGGGCTTGGACATTCAGTACTTC; CDR3: CASSLERGLDIQYF
size: NA; D: TRBD2; J: TRBJ2-5; V: TRBV7-2; DNA: TGTGCCAGCAGCTTACGCGTAGCGGGGGAGGAGACCCAGTACTTC; CDR3: CASSLRVAGEETQYF
size: NA; D: NA; J: TRBJ1-6; V: TRBV20-1; DNA: TGCAGTGCTAGATGGGAATCACCCCTCCACTTT; CDR3: CSARWESPLHF
size: few; D: NA; J: TRBJ1-1; V: TRBV7-9; DNA: TGTGCCAGCAGCTTGGTGGGGGAGGGGGGGTTTCCCACTGAAGCTTTCTTT; CDR3: CASSLVGEGGFPTEAFF
size: NA; D: NA; J: TRBJ2-7; V: TRBV29-1; DNA: TGCAGCGTCCTCAGTGGACAGATAAGCTCCTACGAGCAGTACTTC; CDR3: CSVLSGQISSYEQYF
size: few; D: NA; J: TRBJ2-1; V: TRBV12-3/TRBV12-4; DNA: TGTGCCAGCGGGACTGTCAGGAGGGCCCGTAATGAGCAGTTCTTC; CDR3: CASGTVRRARNEQFF
size: few; D: TRBD2; J: TRBJ2-1; V: TRBV20-1; DNA: TGCAGCGTAGCGGGAGGATTCCTGAGCTCCTACAATGAGCAGTTCTTC; CDR3: CSVAGGFLSSYNEQFF
size: few; D: NA; J: TRBJ2-1; V: TRBV4-3; DNA: TGCGCCAGCAGCCAAGATGGGGCCTCTGCTAATGCCTACAATGAGCAGTTCTTC; CDR3: CASSQDGASANAYNEQFF
size: NA; D: TRBD1; J: TRBJ2-1; V: TRBV20-1; DNA: TGCAGTGCTGCCGGGACAGGGATCTACTACAATGAGCAGTTCTTC; CDR3: CSAAGTGIYYNEQFF
size: NA; D: NA; J: TRBJ2-2; V: TRBV18; DNA: TGTGCCAGCTCACCACGAGGAAGAATAAACACCGGGGAGCTGTTTTTT; CDR3: CASSPRGRINTGELFF